This TCR beta chain was captured in a study of vaccination and CD4 T cells after COVID-19. Study details: Ranging from 14 to 241, the interval between dose two and post-vaccine sampling had a median of 72 days. Regarding the study as a whole: From a median of roughly 21 to 38, SARS-CoV-2-reactive clonotypes increased, though not significantly.

There are 16 residues in the CDR3. Per germline, CDR1 LNHNV and CDR2 YYDKDF (reference sequence). Trimming stripped 0 bases from V and 4 bases from J, with 15 bases between. Treatment here: roughly 10-day PBMC culture with coronavirus spike peptide pools or control peptides (ViraFEST assay). Those CD4+ T cells from the unexposed donor predate the COVID-19 pandemic (2011-2018). Cultured CD4+ T cell DNA underwent sequencing with the Oncomine TCR Beta short-read assay. MiXCR, applied by TCRdb to the PCR reads, yields one record per CDR3 protein. The sample has thousands of distinct CDR3 sequences; about three fifths are singletons. This clonotype has a handful of counts. The antigen is undetermined.

The sequencing input was CD4+ T cells from blood, cultured in vitro. The rearrangement links TRBV15 to TRBJ1-2; D is possibly TRBD1 (6 bases). This TCR was sampled from a human donor in good health. CDR3 DNA: TGTGCCACCAGCAGAGATCCTGGGGGCGTACCCTATGGCTACACCTTC. Translating it yields CATSRDPGGVPYGYTF.